This TCR beta chain was identified during a study of response to subunit inactivated influenza vaccine. This clonotype has just a few counts. Its antigen is still unknown. The germline V and J ends were trimmed by 2 bases and 4 bases, with 8 bases remaining between them. In germline, CDR1 is SGHVS, CDR2 FNYEAQ. The CDR3 is 13 amino acids. TCRdb reanalysed the RT-PCR reads using MiXCR and keeps one entry per CDR3 protein. The sample has hundreds of thousands of distinct CDR3 sequences, about 15% seen once. The study, taken as a whole, reports: The authors put forward the suggestion that each seasonal influenza vaccination may bring in only a limited number of new T cells.

The sequence derives from a man aged 45-65 years who received an inactivated influenza vaccine. This chain uses TRBV7-6 with TRBJ2-5, with D hard to call. This sample comprised PBMCs from blood, obtained 14 to 15 days before vaccination. CDR3 bases: TGTGCCAGCAGCTTAACCCGCCCAGAGACCCAGTACTTC. The encoded protein is CASSLTRPETQYF.